One sample yielded the 27 T cell receptor beta chains listed below, sequenced in a study of CD8+CD57+ T cells in acquired aplastic anemia. Genomic DNA provided the template from which TCR beta VDJ and CDR3 profiles were obtained. TCRdb ran MiXCR on the reads and lists one entry per CDR3 protein. The repertoire holds approximately 200,000 distinct CDR3 sequences, with 64% as singletons. The sequenced sample was sorted CD4+, CD8+, or CD8+CD57+ T cells (not recorded which) from PBMCs. These receptors all stem from a human donor with severe aplastic anemia or a healthy control (not recorded which).

This clonotype was counted between two and nine times. The gene calls are TRBV2 and TRBJ1-3; 9 bases are a match to TRBD1. Per germline, CDR1 SNHLY and CDR2 FYNNEI. The J segment lost 7 bases and the V segment lost 6 bases, leaving 1 base of the junction unmatched. This CDR3 has 12 amino acids. The CDR3 DNA reads TGTGCCAGCAGAGACAGGGGGAACACCATATATTTT. Its protein is CASRDRGNTIYF.

The rearrangement links TRBV7-9 to TRBJ2-5; no clear D gene. V lost 4 bases and J lost 1, with 10 bases in between. CDR1 is SEHNR, CDR2 FQNEAQ, per germline (reference sequence). The CDR3 extends over 14 amino acids. CDR3 coding DNA: TGTGCCAGCAGCTCCACCCTACGCCAAGAGACCCAGTACTTC. Its translation is CASSSTLRQETQYF. The full variable domain, completed using reference TRBV7-9 and TRBJ2-5, is DTGVSQNPRHKITKRGQNVTFRCDPISEHNRLYWYRQTLGQGPEFLTYFQNEAQLEKSRLLSDRFSAERPKGSFSTLEIQRTEQGDSAMYLCASSSTLRQETQYFGPGTRLLVL.

This clonotype has only one observation. With a much larger clone just one base away, this may be a read error. The DNA of the CDR3 is TGTGCCAGCAGTTACGATTGGGGGACTGAAGCTTTCTTT. It encodes CASSYDWGTEAFF. The J gene is TRBJ1-1, the V gene TRBV6-1; possibly TRBD1 for D (5 bases). With 5 bases removed from V and 5 bases from J, the gap between germline ends came to 12 bases. This CDR3 region has 13 residues. Germline values: CDR1 MNHNS, CDR2 SASEGT.

J is TRBJ2-1 and V is TRBV20-1, with 7 positions matching TRBD2. CDR3 length: 18 amino acids. V lost 0 bases to trimming and J lost 5 bases; unmatched junction nucleotides: 16. In germline, CDR1 is DFQATT, CDR2 SNEGSKA (reference sequence). DNA for the CDR3: TGCAGTGCTAGAGATCTGGGGGAGGGAGGGAGTCCCGACAATGAGCAGTTCTTC. It specifies CSARDLGEGGSPDNEQFF.

This chain connects TRBV2 to TRBJ2-7; the D call may be TRBD1 or TRBD2 (5 bases each). The CDR3 extends over 15 amino acids. Deletions cut 0 bases from V and 0 bases from J, with 9 bases between. Germline V gives CDR1 SNHLY, CDR2 FYNNEI. Here the CDR3 DNA reads TGTGCCAGCAGTGAAGCGCTAGGGACCTCCTACGAGCAGTACTTC. This translates into CASSEALGTSYEQYF.

Details on this clonotype: Sequence at one end of the junction differs from germline and may be a read error. The V call is TRBV7-9, the J call TRBJ2-3; 13 nucleotides align to TRBD2. CDR3 length: 16 amino acids. Germline V gene lookup returns CDR1 SEHNR and CDR2 FQNEAQ (reference sequence). Here the CDR3 DNA reads TGTGCCAGCAGTTTAGGACTAGCGGGAGGCACAGATACGCAGTATTTT. Its protein product is CASSLGLAGGTDTQYF.

Only one count was recorded for this clonotype. V usage is TRBV29-1 and J usage is TRBJ1-1; weak D call: TRBD1 (5 bases). Between the trimmed V and J ends, which lost 8 bases and 3 bases, there was a span of 16 bases. Per the germline V gene, CDR1 is SQVTM and CDR2 is ANQGSEA. The CDR3 is 13 amino acids. The DNA of the CDR3 is TGCAGCTTGTTAGGGGAGGGACACACTGAAGCTTTCTTT. As protein: CSLLGEGHTEAFF.

The V call is TRBV24-1, the J call TRBJ2-7; TRBD2 aligns across 7 bases. The CDR3 is 12 residues long. Looked up from germline, CDR1 is KGHDR and CDR2 is SFDVKD. V lost 9 bases and J lost 6; bases outside the gene matches: 7. CDR3 region: CATAGELGEQYF. DNA for the CDR3: TGTGCCACCGCGGGGGAGCTGGGCGAGCAGTACTTC.

This sequence joins TRBV2 and TRBJ2-7; D tentatively fits TRBD1 or TRBD2 (5 bases each). Per germline, CDR1 SNHLY and CDR2 FYNNEI. V was clipped by 3 bases and J by 3 bases, with 15 bases between them. The CDR3 has 15 residues. The CDR3 DNA reads TGTGCCAGCAGTGACCCCTGGGGCGGAGGCTACGAGCAGTACTTC. Residues: CASSDPWGGGYEQYF.

The V and J genes are TRBV19 and TRBJ2-6, with 8 bases matching TRBD1. Germline-derived CDR1 and CDR2 are LNHDA and SQIVND (reference sequence). This CDR3 comprises 15 residues. V gave up 9 bases and J gave up 0 bases; unmatched junction bases: 4. CDR3 protein: CASLQGASGANVLTF. The CDR3 region has the DNA TGTGCCAGCCTCCAGGGGGCCTCTGGGGCCAACGTCCTGACTTTC. The entire variable domain, with the rest obtained from reference TRBV19 and TRBJ2-6, is as follows: DGGITQSPKYLFRKEGQNVTLSCEQNLNHDAMYWYRQDPGQGLRLIYYSQIVNDFQKGDIAEGYSVSREKKESFPLTVTSAQKNPTAFYLCASLQGASGANVLTFGAGSRLTVL.

This clonotype was recorded at least ten times. The CDR3 is CASSFLNTGELFF. CDR3 nucleotide sequence: TGTGCCAGTAGTTTCCTGAACACCGGGGAGCTGTTTTTT. The V gene is TRBV19, the J gene TRBJ2-2; D gene uncertain. There are 13 residues in the CDR3. With 5 bases removed from V and 1 base from J, the gap between germline ends came to 5 bases. Germline loops: CDR1 LNHDA, CDR2 SQIVND (reference sequence).

This rearrangement joins TRBV10-3 to TRBJ2-2; the D gene could be TRBD1 or TRBD2 (5 bases each). The CDR3 totals 13 residues. Per germline, CDR1 ENHRY and CDR2 SYGVKD. V shed 11 bases and J shed 1 base, with 11 bases lying between them. The CDR3 nucleotides are TGTGCCGTGACGGGGCTGAACACCGGGGAGCTGTTTTTT. This codes for CAVTGLNTGELFF.

This clonotype occurred many times. The chain combines TRBV13 with TRBJ1-3; TRBD1 might be the D (6 bases). The CDR3 extends over 17 amino acids. Germline V gene sequence: CDR1 PRHDT, CDR2 FYEKMQ (reference sequence). V was trimmed by 2 bases and J by 2 bases, leaving 16 bases between them. Here the CDR3 DNA reads TGTGCCAGCAGCTTAATAGGGGACAAGAATACTGGAAACACCATATATTTT. The encoded protein is CASSLIGDKNTGNTIYF.

This clonotype was seen only once. CDR3 amino acids: CASSDSAGGSTDTQYF. CDR3 nucleotides: TGTGCCAGCAGTGACTCGGCGGGGGGGAGCACAGATACGCAGTATTTT. The chain combines TRBV25-1 with TRBJ2-3; 9 positions match TRBD2. The V gene end was trimmed by 3 bases and the J gene end by 0 bases; junction bases not matched to a gene: 4. The CDR3 consists of 16 residues. Germline CDR1 is MGHDK and CDR2 is SYGVNS.

As for this clonotype: The conserved phenylalanine or tryptophan is not found at the CDR3 terminus, so this likely reflects a read error. CDR3 coding DNA: TGTGCCAGCAAGGGGACAGCCCTTGCGGGGGAGCAGTACTCC. This encodes CASKGTALAGEQYS. The V call is TRBV2, the J call TRBJ2-7, with D possibly TRBD1 on 7 matching bases. The germline V gene has CDR1 SNHLY and CDR2 FYNNEI. Trimming stripped 7 bases from V and 7 bases from J, with 20 bases between. This CDR3 region has 14 residues.

This clonotype has ten or more counts. The chain employs TRBV4-3 and TRBJ1-1, with D hard to call. V dropped 0 bases and J dropped 2 bases, with 13 bases sitting between them. Germline loops: CDR1 LGHNA, CDR2 YSLEER. The CDR3 extends over 16 amino acids. The CDR3 DNA sequence: TGCGCCAGCAGCCAAGATTGGGAGACTACCAACACTGAAGCTTTCTTT. Translation: CASSQDWETTNTEAFF.

The chain joins TRBV12-3 or TRBV12-4 to TRBJ1-1, with D hard to call. The CDR3 sequence is 11 residues long. The V end was cut by 3 bases, the J end by 7 bases, with 6 bases between. The CDR3 protein is CASSFGGEAFF. CDR3 nucleotides: TGTGCCAGCAGTTTCGGAGGTGAAGCTTTCTTT.

In this sample, this clonotype turned up a few times. The chain couples TRBV6-5 to TRBJ1-1; 8 bases agree with TRBD1. V lost 6 bases to trimming and J lost 1 base; unmatched junction nucleotides: 7. The length of the CDR3 is 15 residues. CDR1 and CDR2 from the germline V gene are MNHEY and SVGAGI. This chain's CDR3 is CASSQGGTGNTEAFF. The CDR3 nucleotides are TGTGCCAGCAGCCAGGGGGGGACAGGGAACACTGAAGCTTTCTTT.

This clonotype was counted only a few times. The V gene is TRBV10-3, the J gene TRBJ1-2; no definite D call. V lost 0 bases and J 8 bases, leaving 13 bases between the germline ends. Germline-derived CDR1 and CDR2 are ENHRY and SYGVKD. The CDR3 consists of 14 residues. DNA for the CDR3: TGTGCCATCAGTGAGTCGAGGTCTAACTTAGGCTACACCTTC. This translates into CAISESRSNLGYTF.

Notes on this clonotype: The CDR3 does not end in the conserved phenylalanine or tryptophan, so this is likely a read error. No DNA is shown, since the ends of the CDR3 on it are uncertain; the CDR3 is the one TCRdb lists. The chain couples TRBV10-3 to TRBJ1-1. The CDR3 has 16 amino acids, counting both end residues. Germline CDR1 and CDR2: ENHRY and SYGVKD. CDR3 protein: CAISDQWQMMNTEASL.

This clonotype was counted at least ten times. V is TRBV6-1 and J is TRBJ2-7; 11 nucleotides line up with TRBD2. Germline V gene lookup returns CDR1 MNHNS and CDR2 SASEGT. The J segment lost 1 base and the V segment lost 5 bases, leaving 7 bases of the junction unmatched. CDR3 length: 16 amino acids. The CDR3: CASSLLLAGESYEQYF. CDR3 bases: TGTGCCAGCAGTTTGTTACTAGCGGGGGAATCCTACGAGCAGTACTTC.

The CDR3, as DNA: TGTGCCACCAGCAAGGGGGCGTCTGGGGCCAACGTCCTGACTTTC. Translating gives CATSKGASGANVLTF. V gene TRBV15 combines with J gene TRBJ2-6, with 7 bases fitting TRBD1. Germline values: CDR1 LNHNV, CDR2 YYDKDF (reference sequence). The CDR3 loop spans 15 amino acids. The ends lost 4 bases at V and 1 base at J; junction bases unmatched: 1.

J is TRBJ2-7 and V is TRBV2; 8 bases are shared with TRBD2. V dropped 11 bases and J dropped 7; count of bases not matched to a gene: 10. The CDR3 is 12 amino acids. The germline V gene encodes CDR1 SNHLY and CDR2 FYNNEI. CDR3 amino acids: CAGRRSGREQYF. The CDR3 DNA is TGTGCCGGCCGCCGCAGCGGGAGAGAGCAGTACTTC.

On this clonotype itself: With a much larger clone just one base away, this may be a read error. No conserved phenylalanine or tryptophan is present at the end of the CDR3, so a read error is the likely explanation. The rearrangement uses TRBV19 and TRBJ2-3, with TRBD2 as a possible D gene (6 bases). V lost 3 bases and J 1 base, leaving 11 bases between the germline ends. Germline CDR1 and CDR2: LNHDA and SQIVND (reference sequence). There are 15 residues in the CDR3. The CDR3 DNA sequence: TGTGCCAGTAGTATTCGCGGGGCCCGCACAGATACGCAGTATCTT. Protein product: CASSIRGARTDTQYL.

Regarding this clonotype: A much larger clone sits a single nucleotide away, making a read error possible. The chain combines TRBV5-6 with TRBJ1-2; 10 bases map to TRBD1. The V and J ends lost 4 bases and 6 bases, in that order; junction bases with no gene match: 9. Germline loops: CDR1 SGHDT, CDR2 YYEEEE. The CDR3 has 15 residues. DNA of the CDR3: TGTGCCAGCAGCCCGACCGGGACAGGGGACCATGGCTACACCTTC. Translating it yields CASSPTGTGDHGYTF. Supplemented by reference TRBV5-6 and TRBJ1-2, the full variable domain reads DAGVTQSPTHLIKTRGQQVTLRCSPKSGHDTVSWYQQALGQGPQFIFQYYEEEERQRGNFPDRFSGHQFPNYSSELNVNALLLGDSALYLCASSPTGTGDHGYTFGSGTRLTVV.

The chain links TRBV5-5 to TRBJ2-3; D not resolved. The CDR3 has 13 amino acids. V was cut by 3 bases and J by 6 bases, with 11 bases left in between. From germline, CDR1 is SGHKS and CDR2 YYEKEE (reference sequence). The CDR3 region is CASSSLVADTQYF. The CDR3 DNA is TGTGCCAGCAGCTCTTTAGTGGCGGATACGCAGTATTTT.

The chain combines TRBV19 with TRBJ2-7; possibly TRBD2 for D (5 bases). Looked up from germline, CDR1 is LNHDA and CDR2 is SQIVND (reference sequence). This CDR3 spans 15 amino acids. V gave up 4 bases and J gave up 4 bases, with 17 bases separating them. The CDR3 nucleotides are TGTGCCAGTAGTAAAGAGGGTTCCAGTCCTTACGAGCAGTACTTC. Translated: CASSKEGSSPYEQYF. Full variable domain (rest looked up from reference TRBV19 and TRBJ2-7): DGGITQSPKYLFRKEGQNVTLSCEQNLNHDAMYWYRQDPGQGLRLIYYSQIVNDFQKGDIAEGYSVSREKKESFPLTVTSAQKNPTAFYLCASSKEGSSPYEQYFGPGTRLTVT.